This T cell receptor (beta chain) was identified in a study of shared clonotypes between healthy human individuals (TCRdb year 2020). About the full investigation: Two women and a few men aged 18 to 49 years were included in the cohort. Libraries were prepared and TCR repertoires were sequenced by different laboratories using diverse techniques, in order to increase sequencing depth and limit assay-specific biases. Leukapheresis yielded between about 0.85 and 9.5 billion PBMCs per donor. The study deeply sequenced blood TCR repertoires of about five healthy adults to estimate repertoire size and the extent of clonotype sharing between individuals. For each donor, three plates each were used for CD4 naive and CD4 memory, two plates were used for CD8 naive, and one plate was used for CD8 memory.

Spanning cysteine to phenylalanine, the CDR3 consists of 14 amino acids. Left in the record is the CDR3 DNA by itself, 42 bases read in frame from the first base. The junction shows trimming of 5 bases on V and 7 bases on J, and the gene matches do not reach 10 bases of it. CDR1 and CDR2 (SGHTA, FQGTGA) derive from the germline V gene. The donors were healthy, HIV-negative adults who had no recently reported acute infections or vaccinations. All donors were Caucasian adults living in Nashville, Tennessee, USA. CD4+ T cells were enriched by magnetic negative selection; naive cells were then positively selected on CD45RA, and the negative fraction formed the memory subset. Blood was obtained by leukapheresis, after which PBMCs were separated by Ficoll-Histopaque density gradient centrifugation and cryopreserved in liquid nitrogen vapor phase. Analytical flow cytometry was used to check the purity and quantity of every magnetically sorted T cell population. From each sorted fraction, genomic DNA was isolated and quantified by UV absorbance on a Nanodrop 2000c.

Paper-wide results and their limitations: Compared with non-shared clonotypes, the clonotypes found in all four sorted-subset donors had higher generation probabilities. Larger estimated clonotype richness was generally found for naive subsets than for memory subsets. The genetic and exposure-history diversity represented was limited by the small number of donors. Incomplete sequencing was indicated by rarefaction of sorted-subset datasets, despite the large sequencing depth. Sampling was restricted to blood, and TCR repertoires in tissues likely differ from the TCR repertoires found in blood. Approximately 5% of naive CD4, 3.5% of naive CD8, around 2.3% of memory CD4, and around 0.4% of memory CD8 clonotypes were shared across several donors. Pairwise subsampling led to the expectation that sequencing depth would affect the degree of clonotype sharing among donors.

Using the deep immunoSEQ assay, TCR CDR3 regions were amplified from genomic DNA by multiplex PCR. Extracted genomic DNA from each cell subset was spread evenly across all wells of several immunoSEQ 96-well plates, with each plate serving as a replicate. Each replicate PCR for sorted subsets received about 210 ng genomic DNA, equal to roughly 30,000 T cell genomes. Purified libraries were measured with a Qubit 3.0 fluorometer, size-checked on a Bioanalyzer 2100, and measured again with the KAPA Library Quantification kit. Each immunoSEQ 96-well plate was sequenced on its own single-read 150-cycle Illumina NextSeq 550 flow cell. Per the authors' processing: Because only junctional sequences without quality scores were contained in the immunoSEQ output, filtering matching that applied to full-length reads could not be performed. Sequences were annotated with PyIR, a Python wrapper for IgBLAST v1.9, using IMGT germline references to assign V/J genes and CDR3. Reads with weak V/J assignments (E-value above 1e-6), missing CDR3, stop codons, out-of-frame junctions, or ambiguous translated residues were removed. V3J clonotypes were defined by identical inferred V gene, J gene, and CDR3 amino acid sequence. Percentage overlap between repertoires was computed as shared unique clonotypes divided by the size of the smaller repertoire. Richness of each repertoire was evaluated using RTK rarefaction, the Chao1 estimator, and Recon v2.1 estimates of unobserved clonotypes. Generation probabilities for all TCRbeta clonotypes obtained by the gDNA method from a few donors were computed using OLGA. TCRdb provides this immuneACCESS table in a form limited to in-frame rearrangements. Some clones are lacking; in checked studies, under half of them reflect an unresolved V gene, and why the rest are absent is not known. V and J calls and clone size follow that table, whereas D and trimming were derived from the DNA. The sample records about 610,000 clones, 97% of which are singletons. The ten largest clones add up to approximately 0.057% of the sample.

Comments on this clone: This receptor's antigen is unknown. No clone much larger than this one lies a single base away; base qualities are absent.

In this chain, TRBV7-3 is recombined with TRBJ2-5, with TRBD2 matching 7 junction bases. Input material: naive CD4+ T cells sorted from blood. The cell subset or site label, as the study defines it: CD45RA+ positively selected. The sequence was collected from a woman under 40 in good health. CDR3 region: CASSQGGSLGTQYF. The nucleotide sequence reads as follows: TGTGCCAGCAGCCAAGGCGGGAGTCTAGGGACCCAGTACTTC.